The 3 T cell receptor beta chains listed next were all sequenced from one sample in a study of blood T cell repertoires in COVID-19. Clones were read by immunoSEQ multiplex PCR, and TCRdb kept only the in-frame ones, dropping some. Of 150,000 to 200,000 clones listed, over 80% were seen once; the top ten hold 4.8%. Sequenced sample: peripheral blood. Every receptor here comes from a young man with COVID-19, enrolled during active disease.

The CDR3 loop reads CASSLDLGRYYTF. In nucleotides, the CDR3 is TGTGCCAGCAGCTTAGATCTAGGCCGCTACTACACCTTC. The chain links TRBV7-9 to TRBJ1-2; D gene uncertain. This CDR3 spans 13 amino acids. Trimming left V 1 base short and J 10 bases short, with 13 bases between. CDR1 is SEHNR and CDR2 is FQNEAQ in the germline V gene (reference sequence).

This chain connects TRBV18 to TRBJ2-5, with D perhaps TRBD1 (6 bases). Germline V CDR1 and CDR2: KGHSH, LQKENI. Trimming cost V 1 base and J 1 base, with 10 bases left between them. The CDR3 has 15 amino acids. CDR3 sequence: CASSPRGRTQETQYF. CDR3 bases: TGTGCCAGCTCACCACGGGGGCGGACCCAAGAGACCCAGTACTTC.

This chain joins TRBV5-1 and TRBJ1-6, with 7 bases identical to TRBD1. The V and J ends lost 2 bases and 0 bases, in that order; junction bases with no gene match: 8. Germline-derived CDR1 and CDR2 are SGHRS and YFSETQ. This CDR3 comprises 18 residues. CDR3 nucleotide sequence: TGCGCCAGCAGCTTCGCGACAGGGATCGGCTCCTATAATTCACCCCTCCACTTT. Protein product: CASSFATGIGSYNSPLHF.